These 18 T cell receptor beta chains were sequenced from one sample in a study of OX40 agonist ivuxolimab in advanced cancers. Sequencing used immunoSEQ multiplex PCR; TCRdb keeps in-frame clones, though not all of them. Of tens of thousands of clones in the sample, under 95% were seen once. This material consisted of CD4+ or CD8+ T cells sorted from blood, taken in a trial of the OX40 agonist ivuxolimab. The receptors stem from an adult with an advanced solid tumor such as melanoma, head and neck, liver or kidney cancer.

This clone showed up just once. This chain uses TRBV13 with TRBJ2-7; the D call may be TRBD1 or TRBD2 (6 bases each). Trimming cost V 4 bases and J 2 bases, with 21 bases left between them. The CDR3 contains 17 residues. Germline lookup yields CDR1 PRHDT and CDR2 FYEKMQ (reference sequence). The CDR3, as DNA: TGTGCCAGCAGCTCTAGGGGGTCGCCGGGGGAAACCTACGAGCAGTACTTC. Its translation is CASSSRGSPGETYEQYF.

This chain uses TRBV27 with TRBJ2-1; possible D gene TRBD2, 6 bases. Germline values: CDR1 MNHEY, CDR2 SMNVEV (reference sequence). Trimming took 6 bases from V and 3 from J, leaving 15 bases between them. The CDR3 totals 15 residues. The DNA for the CDR3 is TGTGCCAGCAGCGTCGGGAGCCCCCTCTACAATGAGCAGTTCTTC. Translation: CASSVGSPLYNEQFF.

This clone was seen more than once but under ten times. The rearrangement joins TRBV6-7 to TRBJ2-7, with TRBD2 matching 8 bases. TRBV6-7 is labeled an ORF, and its function is uncertain. Losses at the gene ends were 2 bases for V and 2 bases for J; bases not matched to a gene: 8. This CDR3 contains 16 residues. The CDR3 bases are TGTGCCAGCAGTTACGGATTTATAGCGGGACCCTACGAGCAGTACTTC. Its protein product is CASSYGFIAGPYEQYF.

CDR3 in DNA: TGTGCCAGCAGCCAAATTAACCTGGGGGAGCAGTACTTC. Its protein is CASSQINLGEQYF. This chain uses TRBV14 with TRBJ2-7; no clear D. The CDR3 has 13 amino acids. Germline V gene sequence: CDR1 SGHDN, CDR2 FVKESK. Deletions cut 2 bases from V and 7 bases from J, with 12 bases between.

The rearrangement links TRBV6-4 to TRBJ2-3, with 7 bases lining up with TRBD2. The germline V gene encodes CDR1 MRHNA and CDR2 SNTAGT. J was trimmed by 4 bases and V by 0 bases; bases with no gene match: 4. The CDR3 runs 15 residues. The CDR3 here is CASSDSGGTPDTQYF. CDR3 sequence (DNA): TGTGCCAGCAGTGACTCGGGAGGGACTCCAGATACGCAGTATTTT.

The gene calls are TRBV25-1 and TRBJ2-5; maybe TRBD1 (6 bases). The V and J ends lost 4 bases and 4 bases respectively, with 16 bases between them. This CDR3 contains 15 residues. The germline CDR1 and CDR2 sequences are MGHDK and SYGVNS. The CDR3 is CASSGGNRDIETQYF. For the CDR3, the DNA is TGTGCCAGCAGTGGGGGCAACCGGGACATAGAGACCCAGTACTTC.

The chain is built from TRBV5-6 and TRBJ2-7; 7 bases agree with TRBD1. The V gene end was trimmed by 2 bases and the J gene end by 5 bases; junction bases not matched to a gene: 1. Germline values: CDR1 SGHDT, CDR2 YYEEEE. The CDR3 sequence is 12 residues long. The CDR3 protein is CASSLGTDEQYF. CDR3 nucleotides: TGTGCCAGCAGCTTAGGGACAGACGAGCAGTACTTC.

This CDR3 is CASAMGERTHTQYF. The CDR3 nucleotides are TGTGCCAGCGCCATGGGGGAACGGACCCATACGCAGTATTTT. The chain recombines TRBV18 with TRBJ2-3; D may match TRBD1 or TRBD2 (5 bases each). The germline gives CDR1 KGHSH, CDR2 LQKENI. V lost 8 bases, J lost 7 bases, and 19 bases lay in between. The CDR3 has 14 residues.

The chain uses TRBV4-1 and TRBJ1-2; 8 bases align to TRBD1. This CDR3 has 15 amino acids. Unmatched junction bases numbered 5, after V lost 2 bases and J lost 3 bases. The germline V gene encodes CDR1 MGHRA and CDR2 YSYEKL. CDR3 DNA: TGCGCCAGCAGCCAACTTCAGGGGGCCGACTATGGCTACACCTTC. Translating it yields CASSQLQGADYGYTF.

The chain uses TRBV13 and TRBJ1-1, with 7 bases aligning to TRBD1. The V segment lost 4 bases and the J segment 7 bases; nucleotides outside the gene matches: 6. Germline CDR1 reads PRHDT; CDR2 reads FYEKMQ (reference sequence). This CDR3 is 13 amino acids long. CDR3 protein: CASSYGTANEAFF. As DNA, the CDR3 is TGTGCCAGCAGCTACGGGACAGCCAATGAAGCTTTCTTT. Based on the CDR3 plus reference TRBV13 and TRBJ1-1, the full variable domain is AAGVIQSPRHLIKEKRETATLKCYPIPRHDTVYWYQQGPGQDPQFLISFYEKMQSDKGSIPDRFSAQQFSDYHSELNMSSLELGDSALYFCASSYGTANEAFFGQGTRLTVV.

The chain's CDR3 is CASSEFWEIDTQYF. CDR3 in DNA: TGTGCCAGCAGTGAATTCTGGGAAATAGATACGCAGTATTTT. V gene TRBV25-1 combines with J gene TRBJ2-3, with D hard to call. Per the germline V gene, CDR1 is MGHDK and CDR2 is SYGVNS. The ends were cut back, 1 base at V and 5 bases at J, with 10 bases in the middle. The CDR3 has 14 amino acids.

This clone was counted once. At one of its ends the junction is not consistent with the germline gene, which may arise from a read error. The J gene is TRBJ1-1, the V gene TRBV19, with D unresolved. The CDR3 contains 11 residues. Germline lookup yields CDR1 LNHDA and CDR2 SQIVND (reference sequence). The CDR3 loop reads CASSIGYGSWF. CDR3 DNA sequence: TGTGCCAGTAGTATTGGGTACGGATCTTGGTTT.

V and J are TRBV4-2 and TRBJ1-4; D remains ambiguous. Between the trimmed V and J ends, which lost 4 bases and 0 bases, there was a span of 12 bases. The CDR3 has 16 amino acids. Germline lookup yields CDR1 LGHNA and CDR2 YNFKEQ. The CDR3 DNA follows: TGTGCCAGCAGCCCAACCGTTCAGCCAACTAATGAAAAACTGTTTTTT. It encodes CASSPTVQPTNEKLFF.

The chain is built from TRBV7-6 and TRBJ2-7; maybe TRBD1 (6 bases). The CDR3 is 12 residues long. CDR1 SGHVS and CDR2 FNYEAQ come from the germline V gene. Trimming removed 4 bases at V and 5 bases at J, with 9 bases between. The CDR3 here is CASSSGVNEQYF. The CDR3 DNA reads TGTGCCAGCAGCTCAGGGGTAAACGAGCAGTACTTC. The whole variable domain, remainder taken from reference TRBV7-6 and TRBJ2-7, is GAGVSQSPRYKVTKRGQDVALRCDPISGHVSLYWYRQALGQGPEFLTYFNYEAQQDKSGLPNDRFSAERPEGSISTLTIQRTEQRDSAMYRCASSSGVNEQYFGPGTRLTVT.

The chain has TRBV7-6 and TRBJ2-2; D possibly corresponds to TRBD1 (6 bases). Germline V gene data show CDR1 as SGHVS and CDR2 as FNYEAQ. The length of the CDR3 is 15 residues. V was pared by 5 bases and J by 4 bases, with 14 bases between. The DNA for the CDR3 is TGTGCCAGCAGCCCCCGGGACACTCCCACCGGGGAGCTGTTTTTT. Translated, it gives CASSPRDTPTGELFF.

This chain joins TRBV7-2 and TRBJ2-1; D is perhaps TRBD1 or TRBD2 (5 bases each). Trimming left V 2 bases short and J 4 bases short, with 18 bases between. The germline V gene has CDR1 SGHTA and CDR2 FQGNSA. There are 17 residues in the CDR3. The CDR3 here is CASSLNGDSEGYNEQFF. CDR3 bases: TGTGCCAGCAGCTTAAACGGAGACAGCGAGGGTTACAATGAGCAGTTCTTC.

This clone was seen a few times. The rearrangement joins TRBV7-2 to TRBJ2-1; no definite D call. V was clipped by 5 bases and J by 5 bases, with 19 bases between them. Germline V gives CDR1 SGHTA, CDR2 FQGNSA. CDR3 length equals 16 residues. This CDR3 is CASSEKPGQPDNEQFF. The CDR3 nucleotides are TGTGCCAGCAGCGAGAAGCCGGGTCAACCAGACAATGAGCAGTTCTTC.

The gene calls are TRBV5-6 and TRBJ2-7, with 9 bases lining up with TRBD2. Germline V CDR1 and CDR2: SGHDT, YYEEEE. The CDR3 is 15 residues long. V was clipped by 4 bases and J by 4 bases; unmatched bases: 9. Written as DNA, the CDR3 is TGTGCCAGCAGCCTCGCGGCTAGCGGGATGTACGAGCAGTACTTC. Its protein is CASSLAASGMYEQYF.